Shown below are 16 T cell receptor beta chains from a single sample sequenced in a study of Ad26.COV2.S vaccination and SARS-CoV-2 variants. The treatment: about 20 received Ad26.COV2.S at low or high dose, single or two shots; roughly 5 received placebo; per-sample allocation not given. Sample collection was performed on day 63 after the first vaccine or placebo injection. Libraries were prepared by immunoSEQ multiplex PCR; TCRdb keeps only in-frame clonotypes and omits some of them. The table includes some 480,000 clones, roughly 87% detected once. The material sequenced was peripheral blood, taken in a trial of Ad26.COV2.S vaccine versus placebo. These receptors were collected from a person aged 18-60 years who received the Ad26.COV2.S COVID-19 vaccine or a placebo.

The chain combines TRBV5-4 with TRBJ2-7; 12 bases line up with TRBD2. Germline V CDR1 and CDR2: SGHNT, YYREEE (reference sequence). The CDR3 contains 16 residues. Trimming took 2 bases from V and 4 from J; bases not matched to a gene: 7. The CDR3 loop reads CASSFSPGTSGYEQYF. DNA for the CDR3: TGTGCCAGCAGCTTTTCCCCCGGGACTAGCGGGTACGAGCAGTACTTC.

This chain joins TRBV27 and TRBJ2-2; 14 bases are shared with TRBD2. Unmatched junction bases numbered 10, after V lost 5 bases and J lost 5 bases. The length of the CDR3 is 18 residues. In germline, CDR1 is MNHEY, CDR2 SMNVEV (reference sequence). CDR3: CASSTLWTSGRWTGELFF. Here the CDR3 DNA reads TGTGCCAGCAGTACCCTTTGGACTAGCGGGAGGTGGACCGGGGAGCTGTTTTTT.

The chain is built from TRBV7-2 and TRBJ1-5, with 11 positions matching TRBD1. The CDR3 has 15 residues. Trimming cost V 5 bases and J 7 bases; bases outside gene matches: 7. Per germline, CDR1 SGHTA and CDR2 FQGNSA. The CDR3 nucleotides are TGTGCCAGCAGCCAGAGGACAGGGGGCGACCAGCCCCAGCATTTT. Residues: CASSQRTGGDQPQHF. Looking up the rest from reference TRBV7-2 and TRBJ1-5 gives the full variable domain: GAGVSQSPSNKVTEKGKDVELRCDPISGHTALYWYRQSLGQGLEFLIYFQGNSAPDKSGLPSDRFSAERTGGSVSTLTIQRTQQEDSAVYLCASSQRTGGDQPQHFGDGTRLSIL.

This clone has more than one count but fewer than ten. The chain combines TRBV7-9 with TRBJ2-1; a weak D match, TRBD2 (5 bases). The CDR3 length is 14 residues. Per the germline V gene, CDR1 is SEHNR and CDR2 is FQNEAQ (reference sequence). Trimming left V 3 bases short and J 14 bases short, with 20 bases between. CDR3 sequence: CASSFPTGMGRKFF. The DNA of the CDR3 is TGTGCCAGCAGCTTCCCTACGGGGATGGGTCGGAAGTTCTTC.

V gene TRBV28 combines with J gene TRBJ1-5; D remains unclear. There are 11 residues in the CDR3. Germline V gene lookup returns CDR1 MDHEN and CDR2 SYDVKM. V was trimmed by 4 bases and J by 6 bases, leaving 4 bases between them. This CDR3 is CASSSRQPQHF. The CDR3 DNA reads TGTGCCAGCAGTTCGCGTCAGCCCCAGCATTTT.

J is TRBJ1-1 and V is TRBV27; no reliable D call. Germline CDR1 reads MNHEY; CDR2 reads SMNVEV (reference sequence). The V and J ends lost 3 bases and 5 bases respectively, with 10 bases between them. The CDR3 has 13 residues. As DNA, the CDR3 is TGTGCCAGCAGTTTTTCGGGTGGTACTGAAGCTTTCTTT. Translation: CASSFSGGTEAFF.

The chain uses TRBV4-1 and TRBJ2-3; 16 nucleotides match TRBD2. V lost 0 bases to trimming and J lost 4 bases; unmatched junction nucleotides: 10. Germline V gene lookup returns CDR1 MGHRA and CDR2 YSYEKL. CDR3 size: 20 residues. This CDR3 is CASSQDSDGTSGRVADTQYF. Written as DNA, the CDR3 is TGCGCCAGCAGCCAAGATTCGGACGGGACTAGCGGGAGGGTAGCAGATACGCAGTATTTT.

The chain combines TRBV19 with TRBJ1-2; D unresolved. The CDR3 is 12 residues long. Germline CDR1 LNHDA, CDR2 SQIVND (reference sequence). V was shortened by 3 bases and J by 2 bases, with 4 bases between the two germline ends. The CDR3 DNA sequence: TGTGCCAGTAGTATTGAGAACTATGGCTACACCTTC. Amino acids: CASSIENYGYTF.

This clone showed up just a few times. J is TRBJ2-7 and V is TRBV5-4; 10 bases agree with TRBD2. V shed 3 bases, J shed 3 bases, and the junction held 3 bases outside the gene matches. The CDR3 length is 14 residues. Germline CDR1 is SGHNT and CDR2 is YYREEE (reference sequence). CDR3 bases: TGTGCCAGCAGCTCGGGGACTAGCGTCTACGAGCAGTACTTC. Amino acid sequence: CASSSGTSVYEQYF.

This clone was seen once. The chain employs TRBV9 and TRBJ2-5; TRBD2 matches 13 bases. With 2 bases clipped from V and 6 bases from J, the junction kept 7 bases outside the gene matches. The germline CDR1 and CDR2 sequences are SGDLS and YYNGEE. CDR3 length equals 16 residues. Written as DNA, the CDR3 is TGTGCCAGCAGCGTGAAGGGACTAGCGGGACTTCAGACCCAGTACTTC. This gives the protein CASSVKGLAGLQTQYF.

The CDR3 loop reads CASSLSRTFYGYTF. As DNA, the CDR3 is TGTGCCAGCAGCTTATCCCGGACATTCTATGGCTACACCTTC. The chain employs TRBV7-2 and TRBJ1-2; D is possibly TRBD1 (5 bases). This CDR3 has 14 amino acids. Trimming removed 2 bases at V and 4 bases at J, with 11 bases between. In germline, CDR1 is SGHTA, CDR2 FQGNSA.

CDR3: CASSTGGDSYGYTF. As DNA, the CDR3 is TGTGCCAGCTCAACGGGCGGGGACAGCTATGGCTACACCTTC. This chain uses TRBV6-6 with TRBJ1-2; 7 bases line up with TRBD1. The V gene end was trimmed by 8 bases and the J gene end by 4 bases; junction bases not matched to a gene: 10. CDR3 size: 14 residues. The germline gives CDR1 MNHNY, CDR2 SVGAGI (reference sequence).

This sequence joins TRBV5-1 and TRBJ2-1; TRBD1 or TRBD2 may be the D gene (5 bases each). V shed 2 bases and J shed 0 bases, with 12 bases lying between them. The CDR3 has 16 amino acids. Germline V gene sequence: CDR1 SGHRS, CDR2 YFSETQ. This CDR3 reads CASSLPPGASYNEQFF. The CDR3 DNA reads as TGCGCCAGCAGCTTACCTCCCGGGGCCTCCTACAATGAGCAGTTCTTC.

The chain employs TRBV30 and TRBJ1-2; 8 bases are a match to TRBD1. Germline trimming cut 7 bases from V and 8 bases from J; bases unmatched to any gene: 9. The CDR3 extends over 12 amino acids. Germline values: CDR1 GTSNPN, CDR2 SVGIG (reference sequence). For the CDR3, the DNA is TGTGCCTATGCGGGACAGGCGGACGGCTACACCTTC. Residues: CAYAGQADGYTF. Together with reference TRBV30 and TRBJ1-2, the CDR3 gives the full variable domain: SQTIHQWPATLVQPVGSPLSLECTVEGTSNPNLYWYRQAAGRGLQLLFYSVGIGQISSEVPQNLSASRPQDRQFILSSKKLLLSDSGFYLCAYAGQADGYTFGSGTRLTVV.

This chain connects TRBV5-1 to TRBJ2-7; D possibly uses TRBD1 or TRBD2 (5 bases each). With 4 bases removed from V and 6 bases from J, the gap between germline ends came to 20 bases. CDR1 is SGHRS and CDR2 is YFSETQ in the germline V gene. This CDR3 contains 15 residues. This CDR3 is CASSVTGTSRGEQYF. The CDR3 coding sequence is TGCGCCAGCAGCGTAACCGGGACCTCGAGGGGCGAGCAGTACTTC.

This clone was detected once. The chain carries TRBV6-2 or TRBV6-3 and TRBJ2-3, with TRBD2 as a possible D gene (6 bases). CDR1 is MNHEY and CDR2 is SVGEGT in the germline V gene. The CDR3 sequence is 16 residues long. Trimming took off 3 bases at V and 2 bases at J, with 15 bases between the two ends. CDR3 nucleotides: TGTGCCAGCAGTTATGAGGTTAGCGGAGACACAGATACGCAGTATTTT. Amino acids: CASSYEVSGDTDTQYF.